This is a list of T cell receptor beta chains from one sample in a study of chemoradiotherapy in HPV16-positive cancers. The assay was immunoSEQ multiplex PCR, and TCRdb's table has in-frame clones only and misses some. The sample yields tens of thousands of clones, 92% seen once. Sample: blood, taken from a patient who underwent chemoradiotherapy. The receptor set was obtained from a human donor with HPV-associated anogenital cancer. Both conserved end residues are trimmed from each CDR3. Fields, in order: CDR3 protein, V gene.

ASSLAGGRGTDTQY,TRBV11-2
ASLGGTTNGDNEQF,TRBV25-1
ASSLAFRGRVQF,TRBV11-2
ASMRIKDQPQH,TRBV10-2
ASGGRRQTQY,TRBV6-1
ASSYWQDSPLH,TRBV6-5
ASGTSGAGELF,TRBV5-5
ASSPSGLYGYT,TRBV18
ASSSFGNAEAF,TRBV27
ASSQSRVAGNTIY,TRBV4-3
ASSANTADQETQY,TRBV11-1
ASSIVPSGANVLT,TRBV19
ASSRGVNGEQY,TRBV2
ASSFSTTPTYNEQF,TRBV28
ASSYSTGEQY,TRBV6-5
ASSQTSGTGGDQPQH,TRBV4-1
ASSGLAGGTSTDTQY,TRBV6-1
ASSPLKGAGSYNEQF,TRBV18
ANQPGGGLYEQY,TRBV5-5
ASSGTSGRYNEQF,TRBV5-4
ASSVPGFNEQF,TRBV25-1
ASTLSAGPFHEQF,TRBV19
SVGDSYEQY,TRBV29-1